This TCR beta chain comes out of a study of OX40 agonist ivuxolimab in advanced cancers. This CDR3 is built from 16 residues. The J segment lost 4 bases and the V segment lost 5 bases, leaving 11 bases of the junction unmatched. CDR1 LGHNA and CDR2 YNFKEQ come from the germline V gene. The data were produced by immunoSEQ multiplex PCR, yet TCRdb's version contains in-frame clones alone and is incomplete. The top ten clones hold less than 7.5% of a sample with approximately 68,000 clones, roughly 80% of them seen once. This specimen was CD4+ or CD8+ T cells sorted from blood, taken in a trial of the OX40 agonist ivuxolimab. The receptor's source is an adult with an advanced solid tumor such as melanoma, head and neck, liver or kidney cancer. This chain connects TRBV4-2 to TRBJ1-2; TRBD1 aligns across 9 bases. Here the CDR3 reads CASSAPEGQGFYGYTF. The CDR3 DNA sequence: TGTGCCAGCAGCGCCCCAGAAGGACAGGGGTTCTATGGCTACACCTTC.